What follows are 4 T cell receptor beta chains derived from one specimen sequenced in a study of blood T cell repertoires in COVID-19. Clones were read by immunoSEQ multiplex PCR, and TCRdb kept only the in-frame ones, dropping some. The sample has 80,000 or so clones, roughly 85% seen once; the top ten hold 9.6%. The sequenced sample was peripheral blood. These receptors originate from a man aged 50-60 years with COVID-19, enrolled during active disease.

On this clone itself: Its ends do not fully match the called genes, so a read error is possible. The sample contains more than one DNA sequence encoding this CDR3. The chain combines TRBV19 with TRBJ2-7; D may be TRBD1 (6 bases). This CDR3 has 13 residues. The germline V gene encodes CDR1 LNHDA and CDR2 SQIVND (reference sequence). The CDR3 DNA follows: TGTGCCACCTCGAGGGGGAGCCCCTACGAACAGTACTTC. It specifies CATSRGSPYEQYF.

The CDR3 DNA reads as TGTGCCAGCAGATCGGGATTGTGGCCCTACAATGAGCAGTTCTTC. It is translated as CASRSGLWPYNEQFF. V usage is TRBV27 and J usage is TRBJ2-1, with D possibly TRBD2 on 5 matching bases. V gave up 6 bases and J gave up 2 bases, with 14 bases separating them. Germline V gives CDR1 MNHEY, CDR2 SMNVEV (reference sequence). The CDR3 is 15 residues long.

The chain carries TRBV6-6 and TRBJ1-5; perhaps TRBD1 as D (5 bases). V was pared by 2 bases and J by 2 bases, with 7 bases between. This CDR3 has 14 amino acids. Germline-derived CDR1 and CDR2 are MNHNY and SVGAGI (reference sequence). The DNA of the CDR3 is TGTGCCAGCAGTTACGTGACAGGCAATCAGCCCCAGCATTTT. Protein sequence: CASSYVTGNQPQHF.

The chain is built from TRBV11-2 and TRBJ2-3; 8 positions match TRBD2. V lost 2 bases, J lost 2 bases, and 12 bases stayed unmatched. CDR3 size: 18 residues. The germline CDR1 and CDR2 sequences are SGHAT and FQNNGV. The CDR3, as DNA: TGTGCCAGCAGCTTATTCGCGATGCTAGCGGGCATCACAGATACGCAGTATTTT. Translating gives CASSLFAMLAGITDTQYF.